A selection of T cell receptor beta chains follows, all from one sample in a study of vaccination and CD4 T cells after COVID-19. From the PCR reads, TCRdb called clonotypes with MiXCR, one entry per CDR3 protein. The repertoire includes about 24,000 distinct CDR3 sequences, under 55% of them detected once, and about 4% sits in the top ten. Their antigen targets remain unknown. The sample in question was CD4+ T cells from blood, cultured in vitro, obtained about 7 months after SARS-CoV-2 vaccination. These TCRs come from a human donor who had recovered from COVID-19. Each CDR3 is given with its conserved first and last residue. A D gene is named only where the DNA matches it firmly. The size field is filled for only some rows; it gives once, few, many or a size class.

DNA	CDR3	J	D	V	size
TGTGCCAGCAGAACTTGGACAGGGGGCGAGGGTCAGCCCCAGCATTTT	CASRTWTGGEGQPQHF	TRBJ1-5	TRBD1	TRBV28	-
TGTGCCAGCAGCGTAGGGACAGGGAACGAGCAGTACTTC	CASSVGTGNEQYF	TRBJ2-7	TRBD1	TRBV7-9	few
TGTGCCAGCAGCATCTCAAGGGTGGACGAGCAGTTCTTC	CASSISRVDEQFF	TRBJ2-1	-	TRBV7-3	-
TGTGCCAGCGCGGACATAAATCAGCCCCAGCATTTT	CASADINQPQHF	TRBJ1-5	-	TRBV6-1	-
TGTGCCAGCAGCTTAGCTGAGACGAACTATGGCTACACCTTC	CASSLAETNYGYTF	TRBJ1-2	-	TRBV7-2	-
TGTGCCAGCAGTGAAGTGGGAGACGACGAGCAGTACTTC	CASSEVGDDEQYF	TRBJ2-7	-	TRBV6-1	once
TGTGCCAGTAGTATAACGACGCGAATTAGCAATCAGCCCCAGCATTTT	CASSITTRISNQPQHF	TRBJ1-5	-	TRBV19	-
TGCAGTGCGGCGGGAAACTCCTACGAGCAGTACTTC	CSAAGNSYEQYF	TRBJ2-7	-	TRBV20-1	-
TGCAGTGCTAGGTTGAGGGGGCAGGGGGCAGATACGCAGTATTTT	CSARLRGQGADTQYF	TRBJ2-3	TRBD1	TRBV20-1	few
TGTGCCACCACTCGGGGGGTAGCGGGGAGCACAGATACGCAGTATTTT	CATTRGVAGSTDTQYF	TRBJ2-3	TRBD2	TRBV15	few
TGTGCCAGCATTCAACAGACAAACACTGAAGCTTTCTTT	CASIQQTNTEAFF	TRBJ1-1	-	TRBV7-9	few
TGTGCCAGCCGGGGACAGATGGAGGAAGCTTTCTTT	CASRGQMEEAFF	TRBJ1-1	TRBD1	TRBV25-1	-
TGTGCCAGCAGCCCCTGGGACCTTTTTGGGGCCAACGTCCTGACTTTC	CASSPWDLFGANVLTF	TRBJ2-6	-	TRBV7-2	once
TGTGCCAGCAGTTTCTCTCCAAGTGGGGGAAGGAGTAGCTACACCTTC	CASSFSPSGGRSSYTF	TRBJ1-2	-	TRBV28	few